The TCR beta chain under discussion was sequenced for a study of OX40 agonist ivuxolimab in advanced cancers. Assay: immunoSEQ multiplex PCR; the TCRdb copy retains only in-frame clones and omits some. The sample has tens of thousands of clones; around 88% are singletons. This receptor was identified in an adult with an advanced solid tumor such as melanoma, head and neck, liver or kidney cancer. The sample was CD4+ or CD8+ T cells sorted from blood, taken in a trial of the OX40 agonist ivuxolimab.

DNA for the CDR3: TGTGCCAGCAGCTTAGGGTCCTCTAGCACAGATACGCAGTATTTT. It translates to CASSLGSSSTDTQYF. The chain links TRBV11-2 to TRBJ2-3; D is uncertain. Germline lookup yields CDR1 SGHAT and CDR2 FQNNGV. Deletions cut 1 base from V and 0 bases from J, with 8 bases between. The CDR3 loop spans 15 amino acids.